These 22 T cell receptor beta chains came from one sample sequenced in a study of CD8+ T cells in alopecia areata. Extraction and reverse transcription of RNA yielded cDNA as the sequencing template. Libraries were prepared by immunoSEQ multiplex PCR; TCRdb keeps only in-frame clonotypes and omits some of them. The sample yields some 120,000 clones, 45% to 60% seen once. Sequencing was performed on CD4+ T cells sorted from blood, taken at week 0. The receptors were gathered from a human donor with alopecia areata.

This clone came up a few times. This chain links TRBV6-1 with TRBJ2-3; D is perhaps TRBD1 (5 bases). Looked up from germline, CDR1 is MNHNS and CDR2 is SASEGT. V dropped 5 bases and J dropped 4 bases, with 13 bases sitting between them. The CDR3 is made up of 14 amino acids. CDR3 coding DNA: TGTGCCAGCAGTCAGGGTAGGGCGGCAGATACGCAGTATTTT. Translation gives CASSQGRAADTQYF.

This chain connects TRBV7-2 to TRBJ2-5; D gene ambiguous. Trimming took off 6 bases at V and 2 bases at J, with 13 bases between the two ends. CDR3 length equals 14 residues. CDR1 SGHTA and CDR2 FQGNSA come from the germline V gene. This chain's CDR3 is CASSSRPPQETQYF. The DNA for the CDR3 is TGTGCCAGCAGTAGCAGACCACCACAAGAGACCCAGTACTTC.

The CDR3 coding sequence is TGTGCCAGCAGCGTGGAAACCGGGGAGCTGTTTTTT. Protein sequence: CASSVETGELFF. This rearrangement joins TRBV5-4 to TRBJ2-2; D is ambiguous. With 4 bases removed from V and 5 bases from J, the gap between germline ends came to 6 bases. CDR3 size: 12 residues. The germline gives CDR1 SGHNT, CDR2 YYREEE (reference sequence). The complete variable domain, with remaining parts taken from reference TRBV5-4 and TRBJ2-2, reads ETGVTQSPTHLIKTRGQQVTLRCSSQSGHNTVSWYQQALGQGPQFIFQYYREEENGRGNFPPRFSGLQFPNYSSELNVNALELDDSALYLCASSVETGELFFGEGSRLTVL.

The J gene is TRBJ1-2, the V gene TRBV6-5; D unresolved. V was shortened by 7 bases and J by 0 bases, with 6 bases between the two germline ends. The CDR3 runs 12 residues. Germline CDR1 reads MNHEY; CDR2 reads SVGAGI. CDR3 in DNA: TGTGCCAGCAAACAAACTAACTATGGCTACACCTTC. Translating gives CASKQTNYGYTF.

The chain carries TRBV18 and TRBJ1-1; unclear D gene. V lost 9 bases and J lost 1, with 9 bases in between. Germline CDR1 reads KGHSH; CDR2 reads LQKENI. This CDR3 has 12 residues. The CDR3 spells CASTAGNTEAFF. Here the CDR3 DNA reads TGTGCCAGTACGGCCGGGAACACTGAAGCTTTCTTT.

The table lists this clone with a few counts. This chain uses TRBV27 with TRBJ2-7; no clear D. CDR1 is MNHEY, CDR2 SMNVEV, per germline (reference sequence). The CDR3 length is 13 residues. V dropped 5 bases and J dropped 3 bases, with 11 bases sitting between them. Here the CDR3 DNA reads TGTGCCAGCAGTGGTATACTCGACTACGAGCAGTACTTC. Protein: CASSGILDYEQYF.

This chain's CDR3 is CANCSDTGGGNSPLHF. The DNA of the CDR3 is TGTGCCAACTGCTCCGATACAGGGGGCGGGAATTCACCCCTCCACTTT. The chain links TRBV10-3 to TRBJ1-6; 9 positions match TRBD1. CDR1 and CDR2 from the germline V gene are ENHRY and SYGVKD. The CDR3 covers 16 residues. V shed 10 bases and J 7 bases; nucleotides not matched to a gene: 14.

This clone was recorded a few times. Here the CDR3 reads CASSVAGTGTEKLFF. The DNA of the CDR3 is TGTGCCAGCAGCGTTGCCGGGACAGGGACCGAAAAACTGTTTTTT. The chain is built from TRBV7-3 and TRBJ1-4; 9 bases line up with TRBD1. Trimming took 5 bases from V and 8 from J; bases not matched to a gene: 9. Germline V gene sequence: CDR1 SGHTA, CDR2 FQGTGA. The CDR3 loop spans 15 amino acids.

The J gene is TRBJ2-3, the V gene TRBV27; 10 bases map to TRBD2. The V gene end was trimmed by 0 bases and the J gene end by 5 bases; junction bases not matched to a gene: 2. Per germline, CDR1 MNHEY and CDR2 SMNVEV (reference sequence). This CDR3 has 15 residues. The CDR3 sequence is CASSLSLAGGDTQYF. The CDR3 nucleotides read TGTGCCAGCAGTTTATCGTTAGCGGGAGGAGATACGCAGTATTTT.

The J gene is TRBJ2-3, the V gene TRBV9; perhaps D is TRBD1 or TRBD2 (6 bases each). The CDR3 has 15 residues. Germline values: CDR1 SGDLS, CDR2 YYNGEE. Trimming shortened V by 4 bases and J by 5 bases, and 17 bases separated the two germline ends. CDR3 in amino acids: CASSPRRGTRDTQYF. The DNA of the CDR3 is TGTGCCAGCAGCCCGAGGAGGGGGACAAGAGATACGCAGTATTTT.

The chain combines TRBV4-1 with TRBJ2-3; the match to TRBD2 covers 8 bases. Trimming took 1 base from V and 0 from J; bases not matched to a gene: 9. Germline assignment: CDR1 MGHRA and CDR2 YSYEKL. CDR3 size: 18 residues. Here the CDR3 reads CASSQGASAGVSTDTQYF. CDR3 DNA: TGCGCCAGCAGCCAAGGGGCATCAGCGGGGGTTAGCACAGATACGCAGTATTTT.

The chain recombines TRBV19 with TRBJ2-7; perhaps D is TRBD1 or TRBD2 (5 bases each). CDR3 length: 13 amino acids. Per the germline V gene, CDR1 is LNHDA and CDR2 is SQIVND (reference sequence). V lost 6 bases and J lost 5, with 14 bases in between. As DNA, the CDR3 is TGTGCCAGTAGCTCGGGACCACTGGACGAGCAGTACTTC. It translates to CASSSGPLDEQYF.

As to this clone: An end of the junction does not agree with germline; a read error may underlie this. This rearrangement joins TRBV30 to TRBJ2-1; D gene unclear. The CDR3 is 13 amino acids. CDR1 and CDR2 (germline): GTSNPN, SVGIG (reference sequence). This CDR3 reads CASSRSTYNEQFF. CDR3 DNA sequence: TGTGCCTCGAGTAGGTCGACCTACAATGAGCAGTTCTTC.

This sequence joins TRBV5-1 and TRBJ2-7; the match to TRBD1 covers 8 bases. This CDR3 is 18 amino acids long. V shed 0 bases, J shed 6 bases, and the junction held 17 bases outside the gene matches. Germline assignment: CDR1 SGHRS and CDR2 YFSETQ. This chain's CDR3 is CASSLAPGGTGPAREQYF. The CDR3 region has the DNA TGCGCCAGCAGCTTGGCCCCAGGAGGGACAGGCCCCGCTCGCGAGCAGTACTTC. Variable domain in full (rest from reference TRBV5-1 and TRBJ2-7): KAGVTQTPRYLIKTRGQQVTLSCSPISGHRSVSWYQQTPGQGLQFLFEYFSETQRNKGNFPGRFSGRQFSNSRSEMNVSTLELGDSALYLCASSLAPGGTGPAREQYFGPGTRLTVT.

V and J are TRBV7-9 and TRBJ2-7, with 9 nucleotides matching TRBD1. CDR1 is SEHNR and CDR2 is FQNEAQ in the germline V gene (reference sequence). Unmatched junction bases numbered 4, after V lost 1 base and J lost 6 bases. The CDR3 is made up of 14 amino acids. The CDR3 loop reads CASSLGRTGAEQYF. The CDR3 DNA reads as TGTGCCAGCAGCTTAGGAAGGACAGGGGCCGAGCAGTACTTC.

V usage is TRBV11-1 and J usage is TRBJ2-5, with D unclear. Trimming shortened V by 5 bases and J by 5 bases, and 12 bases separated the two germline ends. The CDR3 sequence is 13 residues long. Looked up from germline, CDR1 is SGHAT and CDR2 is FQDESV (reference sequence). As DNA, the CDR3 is TGTGCCAGCAGCAATGTAGATTTGGAGACCCAGTACTTC. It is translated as CASSNVDLETQYF.

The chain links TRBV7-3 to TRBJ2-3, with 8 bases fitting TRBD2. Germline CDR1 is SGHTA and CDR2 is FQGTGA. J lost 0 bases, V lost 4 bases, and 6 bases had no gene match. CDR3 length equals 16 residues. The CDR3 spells CASSYTSGASTDTQYF. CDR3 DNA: TGTGCCAGCAGCTACACTAGCGGTGCTAGCACAGATACGCAGTATTTT.

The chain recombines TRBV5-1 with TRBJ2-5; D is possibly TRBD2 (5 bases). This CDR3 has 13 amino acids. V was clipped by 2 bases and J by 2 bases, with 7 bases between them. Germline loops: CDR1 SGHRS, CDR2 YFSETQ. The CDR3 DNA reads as TGCGCCAGCAGCTTTAGGGAGCAAGAGACCCAGTACTTC. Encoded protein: CASSFREQETQYF.

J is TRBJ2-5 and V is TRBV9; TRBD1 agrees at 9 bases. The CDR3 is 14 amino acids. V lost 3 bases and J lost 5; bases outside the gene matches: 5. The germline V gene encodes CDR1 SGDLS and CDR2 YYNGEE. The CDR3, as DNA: TGTGCCAGCAGCGGGGACAGGGTTGTTGAGACCCAGTACTTC. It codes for CASSGDRVVETQYF.

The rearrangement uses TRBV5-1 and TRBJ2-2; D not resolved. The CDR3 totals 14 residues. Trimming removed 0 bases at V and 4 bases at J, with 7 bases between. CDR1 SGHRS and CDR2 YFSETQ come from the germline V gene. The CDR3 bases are TGCGCCAGCAGCTTGGCAACGTCCACCGGGGAGCTGTTTTTT. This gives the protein CASSLATSTGELFF.

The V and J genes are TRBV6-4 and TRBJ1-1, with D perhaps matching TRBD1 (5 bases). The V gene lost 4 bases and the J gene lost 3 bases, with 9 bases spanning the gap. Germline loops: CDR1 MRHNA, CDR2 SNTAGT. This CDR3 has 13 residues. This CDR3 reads CASSVGGDTEAFF. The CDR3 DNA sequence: TGTGCCAGCAGTGTTGGGGGGGACACTGAAGCTTTCTTT.

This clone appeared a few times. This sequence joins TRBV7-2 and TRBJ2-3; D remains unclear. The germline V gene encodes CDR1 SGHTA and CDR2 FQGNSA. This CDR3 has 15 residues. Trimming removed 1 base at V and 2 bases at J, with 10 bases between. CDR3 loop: CASSLVPGVTDTQYF. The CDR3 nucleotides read TGTGCCAGCAGCTTAGTTCCGGGTGTCACAGATACGCAGTATTTT.